These T cell receptor beta chains were read from a single sample in a study of cytomegalovirus exposure and HLA in healthy donors. The table came from immunoSEQ multiplex PCR; TCRdb's copy has only in-frame clones and leaves some out. The data show about 160,000 clones, with 70% to 85% seen just once and approximately 6.5% held by the top ten. Sequenced input: PBMCs. The source is a man aged 45 to 65 in good health and CMV-seropositive. CDR3s include the opening cysteine and the closing phenylalanine or tryptophan. A D gene is named only where the DNA matches it firmly. The size field is filled for only some rows; it gives once, few, many or a size class.

d_call	clone_size	j_call	v_call	cdr3_aa	cdr3_nt
TRBD2	.	TRBJ2-1	TRBV27	CAVNPLGRGSYNEQFF	TGTGCCGTTAATCCCTTAGGGCGGGGGTCCTACAATGAGCAGTTCTTC
TRBD1	.	TRBJ1-1	TRBV10-1	CASSEYRGDTEAFF	TGCGCCAGCAGTGAGTACAGGGGCGACACTGAAGCTTTCTTT
TRBD1	.	TRBJ2-2	TRBV9	CASSSRTGANTGELFF	TGTGCCAGCAGCTCCCGGACAGGGGCAAACACCGGGGAGCTGTTTTTT
.	.	TRBJ1-1	TRBV14	CASSQTRGDWTEAFF	TGTGCCAGCAGCCAAACCAGGGGTGATTGGACTGAAGCTTTCTTT
TRBD1	.	TRBJ2-1	TRBV6-9	CASPNTPHQDRGLGNEQFF	TGTGCCAGCCCCAACACACCACATCAGGACAGGGGTTTGGGGAATGAGCAGTTCTTC
TRBD1	few	TRBJ2-5	TRBV2	CASRVRQGSSETQYF	TGTGCCAGCAGGGTTAGACAGGGCTCCAGTGAGACCCAGTACTTC
.	.	TRBJ2-1	TRBV5-6	CASSTDTYNEQLF	TGTGCCAGCAGCACGGACACCTACAATGAGCAGCTCTTC
TRBD1	once	TRBJ2-7	TRBV27	CASSTGTGAYEQYF	TGTGCCAGCAGCACCGGGACAGGAGCCTACGAGCAGTACTTC
TRBD1	.	TRBJ1-2	TRBV5-1	CASSSQGVPGYVYTF	TGCGCCAGCAGCTCACAGGGGGTGCCTGGCTATGTCTACACCTTC
.	.	TRBJ1-1	TRBV7-2	CASSLASYLNTEAFF	TGTGCCAGCAGCTTAGCGAGTTACCTGAACACTGAAGCTTTCTTT
.	.	TRBJ1-1	TRBV7-2	CASSSWGEGLMNTEAFF	TGTGCCAGCAGCTCCTGGGGAGAGGGATTGATGAACACTGAAGCTTTCTTT
.	few	TRBJ1-2	TRBV7-9	CASSRPGRGNYGYTF	TGTGCCAGCAGCCGACCCGGACGGGGAAACTATGGCTACACCTTC
.	.	TRBJ1-1	TRBV27	CASSPGQAFRPTEAFF	TGTGCCAGCAGTCCCGGCCAGGCTTTCCGGCCCACTGAAGCTTTCTTT
.	.	TRBJ1-2	TRBV7-8	CASADPGSYGYTF	TGTGCCAGCGCCGACCCAGGGTCATATGGCTACACCTTC
TRBD2	.	TRBJ2-2	TRBV7-2	CASSLWGLAGPAGELFF	TGTGCCAGCAGCTTATGGGGACTAGCGGGACCGGCCGGGGAGCTGTTTTTT
TRBD1	.	TRBJ1-5	TRBV19	CASHEGQRLPPQHF	TGTGCCAGCCACGAGGGACAGCGTCTTCCGCCCCAGCATTTT
.	.	TRBJ2-5	TRBV6-5	CASSPTDTSQETQYF	TGTGCCAGCAGTCCGACAGACACGTCCCAAGAGACCCAGTACTTC
TRBD1	.	TRBJ2-5	TRBV29-1	CSVARAGGQETQYF	TGCAGCGTTGCCCGGGCAGGGGGCCAAGAGACCCAGTACTTC
.	.	TRBJ1-1	TRBV29-1	CSVAPTPGVGEAFF	TGCAGCGTAGCCCCAACCCCAGGGGTTGGTGAAGCTTTCTTT
TRBD1	.	TRBJ1-2	TRBV28	CASSLGQMLYGYTF	TGTGCCAGCAGTCTGGGACAGATGCTCTATGGCTACACCTTC
.	.	TRBJ1-2	TRBV6-6	CASTQESNYGYTF	TGTGCCAGCACTCAGGAATCTAACTATGGCTACACCTTC
TRBD2	once	TRBJ2-7	TRBV7-2	CASSSGGGYEQYF	TGTGCCAGCAGCTCGGGGGGGGGCTACGAGCAGTACTTC
TRBD1	.	TRBJ1-2	TRBV7-2	CASSSGQGTNYGYTF	TGTGCCAGCAGCTCCGGACAGGGAACTAACTATGGCTACACCTTC
TRBD1	.	TRBJ1-2	TRBV27	CASSLVGQGGNYGYTF	TGTGCCAGCAGTTTAGTCGGGCAGGGGGGAAACTATGGCTACACCTTC
.	.	TRBJ1-2	TRBV7-9	CASSLVGEQGRDGYTF	TGTGCCAGCAGCTTAGTGGGGGAACAGGGACGAGATGGCTACACCTTC
TRBD2	.	TRBJ2-7	TRBV18	CASSSGLDYEQYF	TGTGCCAGCTCATCGGGACTAGACTACGAGCAGTACTTC
TRBD1	once	TRBJ1-5	TRBV19	CASSRDRVNQPQHF	TGTGCCAGTAGCCGGGACAGGGTCAATCAGCCCCAGCATTTT
.	.	TRBJ1-2	TRBV9	CASSVQGYGYTF	TGTGCCAGCAGCGTACAGGGCTATGGCTACACCTTC
.	.	TRBJ2-6	TRBV11-2	CASSFPGSGANVLTF	TGTGCCAGCAGCTTTCCGGGGTCTGGGGCCAACGTCCTGACTTTC
.	.	TRBJ1-2	TRBV18	CASSPLLAGGANYGYTF	TGTGCCAGCTCACCACTGTTAGCTGGGGGCGCCAACTATGGCTACACCTTC
TRBD1	.	TRBJ1-1	TRBV5-4	CASSSTGGSEAFF	TGTGCCAGCAGCTCGACAGGGGGGTCTGAAGCTTTCTTT
TRBD1	.	TRBJ2-4	TRBV4-1	CASSRIRDSTKRGRNIQYF	TGCGCCAGCAGCCGGATCCGGGACAGCACGAAACGGGGCAGGAACATTCAGTACTTC
TRBD1	few	TRBJ1-5	TRBV28	CASSSEGQGSQPQHF	TGTGCCAGCAGTTCCGAGGGACAGGGGAGTCAGCCCCAGCATTTT
.	.	TRBJ1-4	TRBV7-9	CASSLGTANEKLFF	TGTGCCAGCAGCTTAGGGACAGCTAATGAAAAACTGTTTTTT
TRBD2	.	TRBJ2-1	TRBV4-1	CASSQEGRVRGEQFF	TGCGCCAGCAGCCAAGAAGGGAGGGTTAGGGGTGAGCAGTTCTTC